The 21 T cell receptor beta chains presented below share a single source sample, sequenced in a study of blood T cell repertoires in COVID-19. Generated by immunoSEQ multiplex PCR, the TCRdb table keeps only in-frame clones and is missing some. The repertoire includes more than 350,000 clones, roughly 90% of them detected once, and 1.4% to 1.5% sits in the top ten. What was sequenced was PBMCs or T cells enriched from blood (not recorded which). These receptors all come from a woman between 18 and 29 years old who had been exposed to COVID-19.

CDR3 sequence: CAWSTGLAGTDTQYF. In DNA form, the CDR3 reads TGTGCCTGGAGTACGGGACTAGCGGGCACAGATACGCAGTATTTT. The chain combines TRBV30 with TRBJ2-3, with TRBD2 matching 11 bases. Per the germline V gene, CDR1 is GTSNPN and CDR2 is SVGIG (reference sequence). The CDR3 totals 15 residues. With 2 bases clipped from V and 1 base from J, the junction kept 2 bases outside the gene matches. Using reference TRBV30 and TRBJ2-3 for the parts outside the CDR3, the full variable domain is SQTIHQWPATLVQPVGSPLSLECTVEGTSNPNLYWYRQAAGRGLQLLFYSVGIGQISSEVPQNLSASRPQDRQFILSSKKLLLSDSGFYLCAWSTGLAGTDTQYFGPGTRLTVL.

The gene calls are TRBV7-9 and TRBJ1-4; a possible D gene is TRBD1 (5 bases). The V gene lost 4 bases and the J gene lost 14 bases, with 20 bases spanning the gap. CDR3 length equals 14 residues. Germline V gene lookup returns CDR1 SEHNR and CDR2 FQNEAQ (reference sequence). The CDR3, as DNA: TGTGCCAGCAGCTCCCGAGTGGGGGGTCTCGGTCTGTTTTTT. This gives the protein CASSSRVGGLGLFF.

The V call is TRBV7-9, the J call TRBJ1-5; 7 nucleotides line up with TRBD1. The V and J ends lost 5 bases and 2 bases, in that order; junction bases with no gene match: 3. Germline V CDR1 and CDR2: SEHNR, FQNEAQ (reference sequence). This CDR3 region has 14 residues. The CDR3 is CASSTGEGNQPQHF. For the CDR3, the DNA is TGTGCCAGCAGCACAGGGGAAGGCAATCAGCCCCAGCATTTT.

The chain is built from TRBV5-1 and TRBJ2-2; perhaps TRBD2 as D (6 bases). CDR1 SGHRS and CDR2 YFSETQ come from the germline V gene. The CDR3 sequence is 15 residues long. V lost 0 bases and J lost 5, with 11 bases in between. The CDR3 loop is CASSLERRETGELFF. In DNA form, the CDR3 reads TGCGCCAGCAGCTTGGAGCGGAGGGAAACCGGGGAGCTGTTTTTT.

The chain combines TRBV29-1 with TRBJ1-2; possible D gene TRBD1, 6 bases. V dropped 2 bases and J dropped 5 bases, with 12 bases sitting between them. Germline-derived CDR1 and CDR2 are SQVTM and ANQGSEA. The CDR3 is 13 residues long. The CDR3 loop is CSVEQGHTYGYTF. DNA of the CDR3: TGCAGCGTTGAACAGGGACATACATATGGCTACACCTTC.

V and J are TRBV24-1 and TRBJ2-1; D possibly corresponds to TRBD1 (6 bases). Germline values: CDR1 KGHDR, CDR2 SFDVKD. V lost 4 bases to trimming and J lost 10 bases, with 13 bases between them. The CDR3 covers 13 residues. CDR3 sequence: CATSDQPGQEQFF. The CDR3, as DNA: TGTGCCACCAGTGACCAACCAGGACAGGAGCAGTTCTTC.

This sequence joins TRBV7-9 and TRBJ1-5, with 7 bases lining up with TRBD1. The CDR3 is 14 residues long. Germline V gene lookup returns CDR1 SEHNR and CDR2 FQNEAQ (reference sequence). V trimming: 5 bases; J trimming: 7 bases; junction bases outside the gene matches: 8. CDR3 in amino acids: CASSHDRAGQPQHF. The CDR3 DNA sequence: TGTGCCAGCAGCCACGACAGGGCCGGACAGCCCCAGCATTTT.

The chain recombines TRBV9 with TRBJ1-5, with D maybe TRBD1 (5 bases). V gave up 1 base and J gave up 8 bases, with 16 bases separating them. Germline V gene lookup returns CDR1 SGDLS and CDR2 YYNGEE. This CDR3 region has 15 residues. CDR3 sequence (DNA): TGTGCCAGCAGCGTAACGTCGGGGGGTAGTGAGCCCCAGCATTTT. This translates into CASSVTSGGSEPQHF.

V usage is TRBV19 and J usage is TRBJ1-5; 9 bases map to TRBD1. V was pared by 4 bases and J by 2 bases, with 6 bases of the junction left unmatched. From germline, CDR1 is LNHDA and CDR2 SQIVND (reference sequence). This CDR3 has 16 amino acids. The CDR3 nucleotides are TGTGCCAGTAGTAGACAGGGGGTATACGGCAATCAGCCCCAGCATTTT. Its translation is CASSRQGVYGNQPQHF.

The chain is built from TRBV19 and TRBJ2-3; weak D call: TRBD2 (6 bases). Germline CDR1 is LNHDA and CDR2 is SQIVND (reference sequence). V gave up 6 bases and J gave up 0 bases, with 13 bases separating them. The CDR3 contains 15 residues. The CDR3 loop is CASRLLGTSTDTQYF. In nucleotides, the CDR3 is TGTGCCAGTAGGCTGTTGGGGACTAGCACAGATACGCAGTATTTT.

The chain employs TRBV27 and TRBJ2-1, with 8 bases fitting TRBD2. The junction had 8 bases not matched to a gene; V was cut back by 6 bases and J by 10 bases. The germline V gene has CDR1 MNHEY and CDR2 SMNVEV (reference sequence). The CDR3 is 13 residues long. CDR3 residues: CASRIAGSLEQFF. CDR3 in DNA: TGTGCCAGCAGAATAGCGGGGTCTTTGGAGCAGTTCTTC.

This clone is a singleton in its sample. The chain is built from TRBV12-3 or TRBV12-4 and TRBJ1-1; D ambiguous. The CDR3 loop spans 13 amino acids. V gave up 7 bases and J gave up 0 bases, with 9 bases separating them. The CDR3 loop reads CASTLRVNTEAFF. CDR3 DNA sequence: TGTGCCAGCACTCTCCGGGTGAACACTGAAGCTTTCTTT.

The DNA of the CDR3 is TGTGCCAGCAGCTTGGTGGGGTGGGGCCCGCAGGACTCTGGAAACACCATATATTTT. As protein: CASSLVGWGPQDSGNTIYF. V usage is TRBV5-6 and J usage is TRBJ1-3; D possibly corresponds to TRBD1 (5 bases). Between the trimmed V and J ends, which lost 0 bases and 0 bases, there was a span of 19 bases. The germline V gene encodes CDR1 SGHDT and CDR2 YYEEEE. The CDR3 runs to 19 residues.

This clone was seen once. The rearrangement uses TRBV19 and TRBJ1-1; 8 positions match TRBD1. Trimming at V came to 7 bases and at J to 4 bases, leaving 14 bases not matched to a gene. Germline V gene lookup returns CDR1 LNHDA and CDR2 SQIVND (reference sequence). The CDR3 has 16 amino acids. The CDR3 DNA sequence: TGTGCCAGTATCAAGGCTTCAGGGGGCGCGAGCACTGAAGCTTTCTTT. It yields the protein CASIKASGGASTEAFF.

This clone was seen a single time. The CDR3 DNA sequence: TGTGCCAGCAGCTCAATAGGTGCACCCCAGGGGGCTAACTATGGCTACACCTTC. Amino acids: CASSSIGAPQGANYGYTF. J is TRBJ1-2 and V is TRBV5-4, with 7 bases matching TRBD1. V gave up 3 bases and J gave up 0 bases; unmatched junction bases: 14. CDR3 size: 18 residues. Per germline, CDR1 SGHNT and CDR2 YYREEE (reference sequence). Drawing the rest from reference TRBV5-4 and TRBJ1-2, the complete variable domain is ETGVTQSPTHLIKTRGQQVTLRCSSQSGHNTVSWYQQALGQGPQFIFQYYREEENGRGNFPPRFSGLQFPNYSSELNVNALELDDSALYLCASSSIGAPQGANYGYTFGSGTRLTVV.

The V gene is TRBV30, the J gene TRBJ1-4; tentatively, D is TRBD1 (6 bases). Germline values: CDR1 GTSNPN, CDR2 SVGIG (reference sequence). The CDR3 consists of 16 residues. Trimming took 5 bases from V and 7 from J, leaving 23 bases between them. CDR3 loop: CAWRRDFDRMGEKLFF. In DNA, the CDR3 is TGTGCCTGGCGGCGAGATTTCGACAGGATGGGTGAAAAACTGTTTTTT. The entire variable domain, with the rest obtained from reference TRBV30 and TRBJ1-4, is as follows: SQTIHQWPATLVQPVGSPLSLECTVEGTSNPNLYWYRQAAGRGLQLLFYSVGIGQISSEVPQNLSASRPQDRQFILSSKKLLLSDSGFYLCAWRRDFDRMGEKLFFGSGTQLSVL.

J is TRBJ2-1 and V is TRBV7-9; 14 nucleotides align to TRBD2. The CDR3 contains 19 residues. The germline gives CDR1 SEHNR, CDR2 FQNEAQ (reference sequence). The V and J ends lost 4 bases and 0 bases, in that order; junction bases with no gene match: 8. The CDR3 loop is CASSWGLAGVPLSYNEQFF. Here the CDR3 DNA reads TGTGCCAGCAGCTGGGGACTAGCGGGAGTTCCCCTCTCCTACAATGAGCAGTTCTTC.

The rearrangement uses TRBV7-9 and TRBJ1-1, with 8 bases that match TRBD1. The J segment lost 11 bases and the V segment lost 5 bases, leaving 16 bases of the junction unmatched. The CDR3 consists of 15 residues. Germline V gene lookup returns CDR1 SEHNR and CDR2 FQNEAQ (reference sequence). CDR3 in amino acids: CASSAGQGAEVEAFF. In nucleotides, the CDR3 is TGTGCCAGCAGCGCGGGGCAGGGGGCAGAGGTGGAGGCTTTCTTT.

The chain is built from TRBV7-9 and TRBJ1-2; perhaps TRBD1 as D (6 bases). CDR3 length: 14 residues. Germline V CDR1 and CDR2: SEHNR, FQNEAQ (reference sequence). Trimming removed 5 bases at V and 2 bases at J, with 12 bases between. The CDR3 region has the DNA TGTGCCAGCAGCGCCCGGACAGCGAACTATGGCTACACCTTC. Translated, it gives CASSARTANYGYTF.

The V gene is TRBV27, the J gene TRBJ2-1, with D unclear. Germline loops: CDR1 MNHEY, CDR2 SMNVEV (reference sequence). The length of the CDR3 is 15 residues. Trimming cost V 3 bases and J 0 bases, with 9 bases left between them. CDR3 bases: TGTGCCAGCAGTTTTATTACGAGCTCCTACAATGAGCAGTTCTTC. This translates into CASSFITSSYNEQFF.

The V and J genes are TRBV4-1 and TRBJ2-1, with 8 positions matching TRBD2. Per germline, CDR1 MGHRA and CDR2 YSYEKL. The CDR3 runs to 15 residues. V lost 3 bases to trimming and J lost 6 bases; unmatched junction nucleotides: 7. The CDR3 bases are TGCGCCAGCAGCCAGGCAGCGGGAGTTCCCAATGAGCAGTTCTTC. Protein product: CASSQAAGVPNEQFF.